The 24 T cell receptor beta chains below all came from one sample that was sequenced in a study of beta chain features in type 1 diabetes. The sequenced template was cDNA made from the entire isolated RNA. The repertoire was sequenced with immunoSEQ multiplex PCR; TCRdb's copy has only in-frame clones and lacks some. This table has a few hundred thousand clones, more than 11% appearing once. Study outcomes and limitations: Researchers report that Type 1 diabetes patients had moderately but significantly shorter TCRB CDR3s across all four CD4+ subsets.

Their antigen targets remain unknown. Input material: naive CD4+ T cells from blood. These receptors came from a young man with type 1 diabetes.

The chain uses TRBV7-2 and TRBJ2-5; D possibly corresponds to TRBD1 (6 bases). V was cut by 5 bases and J by 4 bases, with 14 bases left in between. Germline V gene data show CDR1 as SGHTA and CDR2 as FQGNSA. The length of the CDR3 is 14 residues. The CDR3 sequence is CASSLDRRTETQYF. CDR3 nucleotide sequence: TGTGCCAGCAGCCTAGACAGGCGTACAGAGACCCAGTACTTC.

This clone turned up a few times. The genes are TRBV6-5 and TRBJ1-5; 8 positions agree with TRBD1. Trimming removed 0 bases from V and 7 bases from J; junction bases left unmatched: 5. From germline, CDR1 is MNHEY and CDR2 SVGAGI. The CDR3 loop spans 15 amino acids. This chain's CDR3 is CASSYSGQGGQPQHF. The CDR3, as DNA: TGTGCCAGCAGTTACTCTGGACAGGGAGGGCAGCCCCAGCATTTT.

This clone was found a few times. V is TRBV5-4 and J is TRBJ1-2; perhaps TRBD1 as D (6 bases). The CDR3 runs to 13 residues. The germline gives CDR1 SGHNT, CDR2 YYREEE (reference sequence). V dropped 10 bases and J dropped 0 bases, with 13 bases sitting between them. The CDR3 sequence: CAGSGVANYGYTF. In nucleotides, the CDR3 is TGTGCCGGATCAGGGGTCGCTAACTATGGCTACACCTTC.

The sample holds a few counts of this clone. This chain uses TRBV6-5 with TRBJ1-1, with D perhaps TRBD1 (6 bases). This CDR3 is 15 amino acids long. Trimming cost V 7 bases and J 4 bases, with 19 bases left between them. Germline V gene data show CDR1 as MNHEY and CDR2 as SVGAGI. CDR3 bases: TGTGCCAGCACACAACAGGGTCAAGGAAGCACTGAAGCTTTCTTT. It codes for CASTQQGQGSTEAFF.

The rearrangement links TRBV18 to TRBJ2-3, with 10 bases lining up with TRBD1. V lost 3 bases, J lost 1 base, and 4 bases stayed unmatched. This CDR3 is built from 16 residues. Germline-derived CDR1 and CDR2 are KGHSH and LQKENI. CDR3 sequence (DNA): TGTGCCAGCTCACCGACAGGGGGCGCCGGCACAGATACGCAGTATTTT. Its protein is CASSPTGGAGTDTQYF.

Turning to this clone: This CDR3 is also generated by other DNA sequences in the sample. The CDR3: CASSQGLAGGRPKNIQYF. CDR3 coding DNA: TGCGCCAGCAGCCAAGGACTAGCGGGAGGGCGTCCCAAAAACATTCAGTACTTC. The rearrangement joins TRBV4-1 to TRBJ2-4, with 14 bases lining up with TRBD2. Germline V gene lookup returns CDR1 MGHRA and CDR2 YSYEKL. V dropped 1 base and J dropped 2; count of bases not matched to a gene: 4. This CDR3 is 18 amino acids long.

This clone has a handful of counts. V and J are TRBV5-1 and TRBJ1-1, with D perhaps TRBD1 (5 bases). With 4 bases removed from V and 0 bases from J, the gap between germline ends came to 10 bases. The CDR3 sequence is 14 residues long. From germline, CDR1 is SGHRS and CDR2 YFSETQ. The CDR3 coding sequence is TGCGCCAGCAGCGCGTCAGGGTTGAACACTGAAGCTTTCTTT. Its protein is CASSASGLNTEAFF.

This clone was picked up a small number of times. V is TRBV30 and J is TRBJ1-1, with TRBD1 matching over 8 bases. J was trimmed by 5 bases and V by 3 bases; bases with no gene match: 5. Looked up from germline, CDR1 is GTSNPN and CDR2 is SVGIG (reference sequence). The CDR3 contains 13 residues. DNA for the CDR3: TGTGCCTGGAGCCAACAGGGGGGGACTGAAGCTTTCTTT. Encoded protein: CAWSQQGGTEAFF.

There are a few counts of this clone. The rearrangement links TRBV4-1 to TRBJ2-7, with D unclear. V lost 0 bases, J lost 0 bases, and 9 bases lay in between. The CDR3 runs to 15 residues. CDR1 is MGHRA, CDR2 YSYEKL, per germline. CDR3 residues: CASSQDPTFSYEQYF. CDR3 DNA: TGCGCCAGCAGCCAAGATCCAACATTCTCCTACGAGCAGTACTTC.

The gene calls are TRBV4-1 and TRBJ1-2; D unresolved. The V gene's germline CDR1 is MGHRA and CDR2 YSYEKL. The length of the CDR3 is 17 residues. The V end lost 1 base, the J end lost 7 bases, and 22 bases lay between the germline ends. The CDR3 DNA reads TGCGCCAGCAGCCAAGCGGTGAATTTTCACGAGGTAGCTGGCTACACCTTC. Protein product: CASSQAVNFHEVAGYTF.

Only a few counts were recorded for this clone. The rearrangement joins TRBV7-6 to TRBJ1-4, with D perhaps TRBD1 (6 bases). The CDR3 is 16 amino acids. V shed 5 bases and J shed 4 bases, with 17 bases lying between them. Germline-derived CDR1 and CDR2 are SGHVS and FNYEAQ. The CDR3 region is CASSLQMDSLNEKLFF. The DNA for the CDR3 is TGTGCCAGCAGCCTCCAAATGGACAGCCTTAATGAAAAACTGTTTTTT.

This clone has more than one count but fewer than ten. The genes are TRBV19 and TRBJ1-2; D may be TRBD1 (5 bases). The CDR3 is made up of 13 amino acids. Germline V gene data show CDR1 as LNHDA and CDR2 as SQIVND (reference sequence). Trimming pared 4 bases from V and 9 bases from J, leaving 15 bases between. CDR3 region: CASSTLAGGSYTF. As DNA, the CDR3 is TGTGCCAGTAGTACCCTCGCGGGGGGAAGCTACACCTTC.

The sample holds a few counts of this clone. The genes are TRBV6-5 and TRBJ1-6; 7 positions agree with TRBD1. The V gene's germline CDR1 is MNHEY and CDR2 SVGAGI. There are 15 residues in the CDR3. Germline trimming cut 5 bases from V and 5 bases from J; bases unmatched to any gene: 6. DNA for the CDR3: TGTGCCAGCAGTGCCCGACAGGGAAATAATTCACCCCTCCACTTT. Encoded protein: CASSARQGNNSPLHF.

The V call is TRBV28, the J call TRBJ2-5; tentative D call: TRBD1 (5 bases). Trimming pared 3 bases from V and 5 bases from J, leaving 10 bases between. The germline V gene has CDR1 MDHEN and CDR2 SYDVKM. The CDR3 contains 13 residues. Here the CDR3 reads CASSFGQGETQYF. In nucleotides, the CDR3 is TGTGCCAGCAGTTTCGGGCAGGGCGAGACCCAGTACTTC.

The chain joins TRBV5-1 to TRBJ1-1, with D maybe TRBD1 (6 bases). The CDR3 has 14 amino acids. Per germline, CDR1 SGHRS and CDR2 YFSETQ. Trimming removed 5 bases at V and 3 bases at J, with 14 bases between. The CDR3 here is CASSPGQLDTEAFF. For the CDR3, the DNA is TGCGCCAGCAGTCCAGGACAGTTAGACACTGAAGCTTTCTTT.

V is TRBV27 and J is TRBJ1-1; the D gene is possibly TRBD1 (5 bases). V was clipped by 5 bases and J by 2 bases, with 9 bases between them. CDR3 length: 13 residues. Per germline, CDR1 MNHEY and CDR2 SMNVEV (reference sequence). CDR3 coding DNA: TGTGCCAGCAGTGTCCAGGGAAACACTGAAGCTTTCTTT. It codes for CASSVQGNTEAFF.

V is TRBV5-4 and J is TRBJ1-1; 8 nucleotides agree with TRBD1. CDR1 SGHNT and CDR2 YYREEE come from the germline V gene (reference sequence). The ends lost 0 bases at V and 4 bases at J; junction bases unmatched: 2. The CDR3 contains 14 residues. This chain's CDR3 is CASSLGDRSTEAFF. CDR3 coding DNA: TGTGCCAGCAGCTTGGGGGACAGGAGCACTGAAGCTTTCTTT.

This clone occurred a few times. The chain joins TRBV6-1 to TRBJ2-7; 11 bases are shared with TRBD1. With V trimmed by 4 bases and J by 3 bases, 8 bases remained unmatched. This CDR3 comprises 16 residues. Germline V gives CDR1 MNHNS, CDR2 SASEGT. The DNA for the CDR3 is TGTGCCAGCAGTGGTATACCCGGGACAGGGGGCTACGAGCAGTACTTC. Residues: CASSGIPGTGGYEQYF.

Only a few counts were recorded for this clone. This rearrangement joins TRBV29-1 to TRBJ1-3; weak D call: TRBD1 (6 bases). CDR3 length equals 12 residues. CDR1 SQVTM and CDR2 ANQGSEA come from the germline V gene. V was trimmed by 4 bases and J by 4 bases, leaving 8 bases between them. CDR3 DNA sequence: TGCAGCGTTGGGACAGAAGGAAACACCATATATTTT. Its protein product is CSVGTEGNTIYF.

This clone was seen more than once but under ten times. In DNA form, the CDR3 reads TGTGCCAGCAGCCAAGTGGGGACAGGAGACAATGAGCAGTTCTTC. Residues: CASSQVGTGDNEQFF. The chain uses TRBV4-2 and TRBJ2-1; 8 nucleotides align to TRBD1. From germline, CDR1 is LGHNA and CDR2 YNFKEQ. The CDR3 length is 15 residues. V lost 1 base, J lost 5 bases, and 4 bases stayed unmatched.

The CDR3 nucleotides are TGTGCCAGCTCACCGGAGGGGGGAGCGGGATACGAGCAGTACTTC. Its translation is CASSPEGGAGYEQYF. The rearrangement uses TRBV18 and TRBJ2-7, with D possibly matching TRBD2 (7 bases). Germline V gene lookup returns CDR1 KGHSH and CDR2 LQKENI. V lost 3 bases to trimming and J lost 4 bases, with 16 bases between them. The CDR3 has 15 residues.

This clone was seen only a few times. The V and J genes are TRBV4-1 and TRBJ2-7, with 13 bases lining up with TRBD2. Germline trimming cut 0 bases from V and 2 bases from J; bases unmatched to any gene: 7. This CDR3 is 18 amino acids long. CDR1 and CDR2 (germline): MGHRA, YSYEKL. The CDR3 sequence is CASSQDLQGLAGPYEQYF. Written as DNA, the CDR3 is TGCGCCAGCAGCCAAGATCTTCAGGGACTAGCGGGACCCTACGAGCAGTACTTC.

The chain is built from TRBV9 and TRBJ1-4; D is possibly TRBD1 (5 bases). The V end was cut by 0 bases, the J end by 5 bases, with 11 bases between. The CDR3 extends over 15 amino acids. CDR1 SGDLS and CDR2 YYNGEE come from the germline V gene. The CDR3 sequence: CASSVEDSSNEKLFF. For the CDR3, the DNA is TGTGCCAGCAGCGTAGAAGACAGCTCGAATGAAAAACTGTTTTTT.

V usage is TRBV28 and J usage is TRBJ2-3, with 14 bases that match TRBD2. Losses at the gene ends were 3 bases for V and 4 bases for J; bases not matched to a gene: 6. The germline CDR1 and CDR2 sequences are MDHEN and SYDVKM. The CDR3 has 17 residues. CDR3 DNA: TGTGCCAGCAGTTTCCGACTAGCGGGGGGGCGAGCAGATACGCAGTATTTT. This codes for CASSFRLAGGRADTQYF.